This is a list of T cell receptor beta chains from one sample in a study of a mutant IDH1 vaccine in newly diagnosed glioma. Their antigens remain unidentified. Measured with immunoSEQ multiplex PCR; TCRdb has only the in-frame clones, and not every one. The sample has approximately 60,000 clones, roughly 90% seen once; the top ten hold more than 1.5%. The sequencing here drew on PBMCs, taken from a glioma patient whose treatment included an IDH1 peptide vaccine. These receptors were taken from a man aged 35 to 55 with glioma. Both conserved end residues are part of each CDR3. The D gene is left open where the match is weak. Clone sizes are given selectively: once, few, many, or a class where the clone is expanded.

size | J | D | V | CDR3 | DNA
NA | TRBJ2-5 | TRBD2 | TRBV19 | CATGLAGQETQYF | TGTGCCACCGGACTAGCGGGCCAAGAGACCCAGTACTTC
NA | TRBJ2-2 | NA | TRBV7-3 | CASSPLLDTGELFF | TGTGCCAGCAGCCCTTTACTAGACACCGGGGAGCTGTTTTTT
NA | TRBJ2-7 | TRBD2 | TRBV27 | CASSLFSGSVYEQYF | TGTGCCAGCAGTTTATTTAGCGGGAGCGTCTACGAGCAGTACTTC
NA | TRBJ1-5 | NA | TRBV27 | CASTAGGGNQPQHF | TGTGCCAGCACGGCCGGGGGTGGCAATCAGCCCCAGCATTTT
NA | TRBJ1-4 | NA | TRBV19 | CASSAITGAEKLFF | TGTGCCAGTAGTGCCATCACGGGGGCTGAAAAACTGTTTTTT
NA | TRBJ1-2 | NA | TRBV7-2 | CASSSPNRYGYTF | TGTGCCAGCAGTTCCCCCAACCGGTATGGCTACACCTTC
NA | TRBJ2-1 | NA | TRBV14 | CASSQPGPGSGGFNNEQFF | TGTGCCAGCAGCCAACCCGGACCTGGTAGCGGCGGGTTTAACAATGAGCAGTTCTTC
NA | TRBJ2-7 | NA | TRBV4-1 | CASSQGPRAYEQYF | TGCGCCAGCAGCCAAGGGCCAAGAGCCTACGAGCAGTACTTC
NA | TRBJ1-6 | NA | TRBV7-2 | CASSRLGRGGSIRGSPLHF | TGTGCCAGCAGCCGCCTCGGCCGTGGGGGCTCCATAAGGGGTTCACCCCTCCACTTT
NA | TRBJ2-6 | NA | TRBV18 | CASSPLGGTGANVLTF | TGTGCCAGCTCACCACTTGGGGGAACCGGGGCCAACGTCCTGACTTTC
few | TRBJ1-2 | NA | TRBV7-9 | CASSANREKDGYTF | TGTGCCAGCAGTGCGAATAGAGAGAAGGATGGCTACACCTTC
few | TRBJ1-1 | NA | TRBV4-3 | CASSQGWGPMNTEAFF | TGCGCCAGCAGCCAAGGATGGGGCCCTATGAACACTGAAGCTTTCTTT
NA | TRBJ2-7 | NA | TRBV6-6 | CASGSYEQYF | TGTGCCAGCGGTAGCTACGAGCAGTACTTC
NA | TRBJ2-5 | TRBD2 | TRBV9 | CASSGSGGGQETQYF | TGTGCCAGCAGCGGCTCGGGAGGGGGGCAAGAGACCCAGTACTTC
NA | TRBJ1-2 | NA | TRBV27 | CASSPPGWPSYGYTF | TGTGCCAGCAGTCCACCAGGGTGGCCTAGCTATGGCTACACCTTC
NA | TRBJ1-4 | NA | TRBV6-5 | CASTLDRTNEKLFF | TGTGCCAGCACCCTTGACAGGACTAATGAAAAACTGTTTTTT
few | TRBJ2-7 | TRBD2 | TRBV5-5 | CASSFIIGGTSGPYGNEQYF | TGTGCCAGCAGCTTTATAATAGGGGGGACTAGCGGGCCCTATGGGAACGAGCAGTACTTC
NA | TRBJ1-1 | NA | TRBV18 | CASSLNRDTEAFF | TGTGCCAGCTCACTAAATAGAGACACTGAAGCTTTCTTT
NA | TRBJ2-5 | NA | TRBV7-2 | CASSSQGRAPQETQYF | TGTGCCAGCAGCTCCCAGGGGAGGGCCCCCCAAGAGACCCAGTACTTC
NA | TRBJ2-7 | TRBD1 | TRBV7-2 | CASSFLGGGTGTYEQYF | TGTGCCAGCAGCTTTCTAGGGGGGGGGACAGGGACCTACGAGCAGTACTTC
once | TRBJ1-2 | NA | TRBV4-2 | CASSQDLINYGYTF | TGTGCCAGCAGCCAAGATCTCATTAACTATGGCTACACCTTC
NA | TRBJ1-1 | NA | TRBV7-2 | CASSRWGPSNTEAFF | TGTGCCAGCAGCCGCTGGGGACCTTCGAACACTGAAGCTTTCTTT
NA | TRBJ1-1 | TRBD1 | TRBV5-1 | CASSMDRREAFF | TGCGCCAGCAGCATGGACAGGCGTGAAGCTTTCTTT
once | TRBJ2-7 | TRBD1 | TRBV18 | CASSPDRAEQYF | TGTGCCAGCTCGCCCGACAGGGCCGAGCAGTACTTC
NA | TRBJ2-1 | NA | TRBV6-5 | CASRAGGGSYNEQFF | TGTGCCAGCAGAGCGGGCGGAGGCTCCTACAATGAGCAGTTCTTC
NA | TRBJ1-4 | NA | TRBV6-1 | CASRKDSEKLFF | TGTGCCAGCAGAAAGGACAGTGAAAAACTGTTTTTT
NA | TRBJ1-1 | NA | TRBV4-3 | CASSQDRNTEAFF | TGCGCCAGCAGCCAAGATAGGAACACTGAAGCTTTCTTT
NA | TRBJ1-2 | TRBD1 | TRBV11-2 | CASSLDRAYGYTF | TGTGCCAGCAGCCTCGACAGGGCCTATGGCTACACCTTC
few | TRBJ2-2 | NA | TRBV18 | CASSPRASSFPGELFF | TGTGCCAGCTCACCCCGGGCATCCTCGTTCCCCGGGGAGCTGTTTTTT
NA | TRBJ1-2 | NA | TRBV5-1 | CASRPTGSYGYTF | TGCGCCAGCAGGCCTACAGGGTCTTATGGCTACACCTTC
NA | TRBJ1-3 | TRBD1 | TRBV7-2 | CASSSGQGVVGNTIYF | TGTGCCAGCAGCTCGGGACAGGGGGTAGTGGGGAACACCATATATTTT
NA | TRBJ2-1 | NA | TRBV29-1 | CSGGEDEQFF | TGCAGCGGAGGGGAGGATGAGCAGTTCTTC
NA | TRBJ2-1 | NA | TRBV5-4 | CASSGNLVNEQFF | TGTGCCAGCAGCGGAAACTTGGTCAATGAGCAGTTCTTC
NA | TRBJ2-1 | NA | TRBV6-6 | CASSYKRDINEQFF | TGTGCCAGCAGTTACAAGCGGGACATAAATGAGCAGTTCTTC
NA | TRBJ2-7 | TRBD2 | TRBV27 | CASSPGTSGRYEQYF | TGTGCCAGCAGTCCTGGGACTAGCGGGAGATACGAGCAGTACTTC
NA | TRBJ2-1 | TRBD2 | TRBV6-1 | CASNKAGVKSYEQFF | TGTGCCAGCAATAAAGCGGGAGTTAAGAGCTATGAGCAGTTCTTC
NA | TRBJ1-2 | NA | TRBV6-5 | CASSYSGRVDGYTF | TGTGCCAGCAGTTACTCGGGCAGGGTGGATGGCTACACCTTC
NA | TRBJ1-5 | NA | TRBV18 | CASSPTSPQPQHF | TGTGCCAGCTCACCAACAAGCCCTCAGCCCCAGCATTTT
NA | TRBJ2-7 | NA | TRBV7-8 | CASSLAGGYEQYF | TGTGCCAGCAGCTTAGCCGGCGGATACGAGCAGTACTTC
NA | TRBJ2-2 | NA | TRBV6-7 | CASSYGDPGTGELFF | TGTGCCAGCAGCTACGGGGACCCGGGGACCGGGGAGCTGTTTTTT
NA | TRBJ1-5 | NA | TRBV6-1 | CASSEEAGGNQPQHF | TGTGCCAGCAGTGAAGAAGCAGGGGGCAATCAGCCCCAGCATTTT
NA | TRBJ2-7 | NA | TRBV9 | CASSVWDGGEQYF | TGTGCCAGCAGCGTTTGGGACGGCGGGGAGCAGTACTTC
NA | TRBJ2-5 | TRBD2 | TRBV10-3 | CAISERLAVQETQYF | TGTGCCATCAGTGAAAGACTAGCGGTCCAAGAGACCCAGTACTTC
NA | TRBJ2-3 | TRBD1 | TRBV29-1 | CSDAGAPGQGPGDTQYF | TGCAGCGACGCGGGCGCTCCGGGACAGGGTCCCGGGGATACGCAGTATTTT
NA | TRBJ1-2 | TRBD1 | TRBV5-5 | CASSLGQGNYGYTF | TGTGCCAGCAGCCTTGGACAGGGTAACTATGGCTACACCTTC
NA | TRBJ2-1 | TRBD2 | TRBV5-6 | CASSLVGLANNEQFF | TGTGCCAGCAGCTTGGTTGGACTAGCGAACAATGAGCAGTTCTTC
NA | TRBJ1-5 | NA | TRBV19 | CASSITGDPSNQPQHF | TGTGCCAGTAGTATAACCGGTGACCCTAGCAATCAGCCCCAGCATTTT
NA | TRBJ1-1 | TRBD1 | TRBV6-7 | CAARGRDTEAFF | TGTGCCGCCAGGGGGCGCGACACTGAAGCTTTCTTT
NA | TRBJ1-4 | NA | TRBV28 | CASSLWGILFF | TGTGCCAGCAGTTTGTGGGGGATACTGTTTTTT
NA | TRBJ1-4 | NA | TRBV5-1 | CASSLGAGATNEKLFF | TGCGCCAGCAGCTTGGGGGCGGGGGCAACTAATGAAAAACTGTTTTTT
NA | TRBJ2-7 | NA | TRBV6-6 | CASSSRNEGPEQYF | TGTGCCAGCAGTTCCAGGAACGAAGGCCCCGAGCAGTACTTC
NA | TRBJ2-7 | NA | TRBV6-5 | CASSYQGVDAYEQYF | TGTGCCAGCAGTTACCAAGGGGTTGACGCCTACGAGCAGTACTTC
NA | TRBJ2-2 | TRBD2 | TRBV28 | CASSLTGLAGLAGELFF | TGTGCCAGCAGTTTAACGGGACTAGCGGGACTCGCCGGGGAGCTGTTTTTT
NA | TRBJ1-1 | NA | TRBV11-1 | CASRSFVGLNTEAFF | TGTGCCAGCAGGTCGTTCGTGGGCTTGAACACTGAAGCTTTCTTT
NA | TRBJ2-2 | TRBD2 | TRBV7-2 | CASSPMFGRGGAGELFF | TGTGCCAGCAGCCCTATGTTCGGGAGGGGAGGAGCCGGGGAGCTGTTTTTT